The rows below give T cell receptor beta chains drawn from one sample of a study of blood T cell repertoires in COVID-19. The protocol was immunoSEQ multiplex PCR, while the TCRdb copy is restricted to in-frame clones and leaves out a portion. The profile shows over 70,000 clones, around 82% of them singletons. Material: peripheral blood. The receptors were sampled from a man in his fifties or sixties with acute or convalescent COVID-19. CDR3s include the opening cysteine and the closing phenylalanine or tryptophan. D genes are given only for firm matches. Some rows mark clone size as missing; the rest say once, few, many or name a class of expanded clone.

J gene	D gene	V gene	clone size	CDR3 protein	CDR3 DNA
TRBJ1-4	TRBD1	TRBV7-9	NA	CASSYDRDEKLFF	TGTGCCAGCAGCTACGACAGGGATGAAAAACTGTTTTTT
TRBJ1-2	NA	TRBV5-5	NA	CASSLGENYGYTF	TGTGCCAGCAGCTTGGGCGAGAACTATGGCTACACCTTC
TRBJ2-5	NA	TRBV21-1	NA	CASSLTGLGQETQYF	TGTGCCAGCAGCCTAACAGGGCTCGGGCAAGAGACCCAGTACTTC
TRBJ1-2	TRBD1	TRBV13	NA	CASSLDRAGGYTF	TGTGCCAGCAGCTTGGACAGGGCAGGCGGCTACACCTTC
TRBJ2-7	NA	TRBV7-9	NA	CASSLPTVPSVEQYF	TGTGCCAGCAGCTTACCGACAGTCCCTTCGGTAGAGCAGTACTTC
TRBJ2-3	NA	TRBV7-8	once	CASSLGVDRLTDTQYF	TGTGCCAGCAGCTTGGGGGTGGACAGACTCACAGATACGCAGTATTTT
TRBJ1-4	TRBD1	TRBV19	few	CASSIDLQGASEKLFF	TGTGCCAGTAGTATAGACCTACAGGGGGCAAGTGAAAAACTGTTTTTT
TRBJ2-1	NA	TRBV6-5	few	CASSYSAQATEQFF	TGTGCCAGCAGTTACAGTGCCCAGGCGACTGAGCAGTTCTTC
TRBJ2-3	TRBD2	TRBV7-2	NA	CASSGGGTANTQYF	TGTGCCAGCAGCGGGGGAGGGACCGCGAATACGCAGTATTTT
TRBJ2-5	TRBD2	TRBV9	few	CASSVGTSGGNNQETQYF	TGTGCCAGCAGCGTAGGTACTAGCGGGGGAAATAACCAAGAGACCCAGTACTTC
TRBJ1-2	TRBD1	TRBV4-1	NA	CASSQSQVGQGARGYTF	TGCGCCAGCAGCCAAAGTCAAGTAGGACAGGGGGCGAGGGGCTACACCTTC
TRBJ2-1	TRBD1	TRBV28	NA	CASSLGVSARGRENEQFF	TGTGCCAGCAGTTTAGGGGTATCGGCCAGGGGGCGCGAAAATGAGCAGTTCTTC
TRBJ1-6	NA	TRBV2	few	CASSDSEGVSSPLHF	TGTGCCAGCAGTGACTCTGAAGGGGTTAGTTCACCCCTCCACTTT
TRBJ1-5	NA	TRBV30	few	CAWSTGSNQPQHF	TGTGCCTGGAGTACAGGTAGCAATCAGCCCCAGCATTTT
TRBJ2-2	TRBD1	TRBV30	NA	CAWRIWDSPNTGELFF	TGTGCCTGGCGCATATGGGACAGTCCGAACACCGGGGAGCTGTTTTTT
TRBJ2-3	NA	TRBV9	once	CASSPFPTDGTQYF	TGTGCCAGCAGCCCCTTCCCCACAGATGGTACGCAGTATTTT
TRBJ1-4	TRBD1	TRBV27	NA	CASSGGDREKLFF	TGTGCCAGCAGTGGGGGGGACAGGGAAAAACTGTTTTTT
TRBJ2-7	NA	TRBV3-1/TRBV3-2	NA	CASSPSGSGYEQYF	TGTGCCAGCAGCCCAAGCGGCTCCGGCTACGAGCAGTACTTC